This TCR gamma chain was sequenced during a study of Vδ1+ human thymocytes. Study-level results: Highly polyclonal TRG and TRD repertoires with Gaussian CDR3 length distributions appeared in thymus. Many TRG clonotypes were shared between donors; TRD repertoires were essentially private. Thymic delta-chain repertoires held around 20% Vdelta2 sequences and few Vdelta3, despite high sort purity.

The sorted cells were CD3+ Vdelta1+ Vdelta2- thymocytes from alphabeta-depleted thymus. Between about 96% and 99.6% of sorted thymocytes were Vdelta1+. Sequences come from RNA converted to cDNA by reverse transcription. Multiplex PCR used pooled V-gene forward primers and a constant-region reverse primer to amplify CDR3s. TCRdb redid the clone calls on the multiplex PCR reads with CATT. The repertoire consists of approximately 25,000 gamma-chain clones, with over 15% occurring once and the leading ten covering 1.8%. The CDR3 has 15 amino acids. Germline V gene lookup returns CDR1 VINAFY and CDR2 YDVSNSKD. After removal of 0 bases from V and 5 bases from J, the junction contained 10 bases not matched to a gene. Turning to this clone: What it binds is not known.

Sequenced: Vdelta1+ gamma-delta thymocytes from the thymus. Sample subset: FACS-sorted CD3+ TCRalphabeta- TCRVdelta1+ TCRVdelta2- thymocytes. The chain joins TRGV5 to TRGJ1 or TRGJ2. This clonotype was sampled from a boy under two years old who had congenital heart surgery. CDR3 residues: CATWDRPKRHYKKLF. In DNA, the CDR3 is TGTGCCACCTGGGACAGGCCGAAGCGGCATTATAAGAAACTCTTT.